This T cell receptor (beta chain) appears in the sequencing data of a study of long-term antiretroviral therapy in people with HIV. Whole-study findings and limits: Nothing was known about ART adherence, viral resistance or changes in therapy. CDR3 lengths in HIV samples spanned a narrower range than controls.

Sequencing used immunoSEQ v3.0 at survey level. The protocol was immunoSEQ multiplex PCR, while the TCRdb copy is restricted to in-frame clones and leaves out a portion. The sample holds about 16,000 clones, roughly 96% seen once. Germline values: CDR1 SEHNR, CDR2 FQNEAQ (reference sequence). The CDR3 runs 16 residues. V dropped 4 bases and J dropped 8; count of bases not matched to a gene: 13. With respect to this clone: Antigen specificity is unknown.

The receptor comes from a man aged 25-45 years with HIV. This chain joins TRBV7-9 and TRBJ2-1, with TRBD2 matching over 8 bases. This specimen was unsorted PBMCs, taken around 10 years after starting antiretroviral therapy. This chain's CDR3 is CASSSPPSGPQDEQFF. In DNA form, the CDR3 reads TGTGCCAGCAGCTCTCCTCCTAGCGGGCCGCAGGATGAGCAGTTCTTC. Together with reference TRBV7-9 and TRBJ2-1, the CDR3 gives the full variable domain: DTGVSQNPRHKITKRGQNVTFRCDPISEHNRLYWYRQTLGQGPEFLTYFQNEAQLEKSRLLSDRFSAERPKGSFSTLEIQRTEQGDSAMYLCASSSPPSGPQDEQFFGPGTRLTVL.